These 8 T cell receptor beta chains were sequenced from one sample in a study of beta chain features in type 1 diabetes (dated by TCRdb to the late 2010s). Which antigens these TCRs recognize remains unknown. General study outcomes and caveats: A moderate but significant shortening of TCRB CDR3 length was observed in type 1 diabetes patients in all four CD4+ subsets.

Receptors were amplified or captured by the immunoSEQ multiplex PCR assay. The entire amount of isolated RNA was reverse transcribed using the High Capacity cDNA Reverse Transcription Kit, so the sequenced TCRB transcripts were expressed ones. Entries here come from immuneACCESS through TCRdb and include only in-frame sequences with V and J called. Some clones fail to appear in such tables; in the studies checked, an unresolved V gene covers under half of the shortfall, and the cause of the remainder is unknown. A total of 550,000 to 850,000 clones appear in this sample, roughly 13% of them only once. The top ten hold 0.02% to 0.025% of the sample. Sequencing used naive CD4+ T cells from blood. The sample's cell subset or site label, decoded: true naive CD4+ T cells. All receptors come from a man aged 18 to 35 with type 1 diabetes.

This clone showed up just a few times. The chain combines TRBV4-1 with TRBJ2-3; 9 bases agree with TRBD2. V was clipped by 4 bases and J by 1 base; unmatched bases: 3. The CDR3 extends over 15 amino acids. Germline V gene sequence: CDR1 MGHRA, CDR2 YSYEKL. CDR3 nucleotide sequence: TGCGCCAGCAGCCCCAGGACTAGCGGCACAGATACGCAGTATTTT. It yields the protein CASSPRTSGTDTQYF.

The table lists this clone with many counts. This chain connects TRBV14 to TRBJ2-1, with D hard to call. The CDR3 is 13 amino acids. V was cut by 3 bases and J by 7 bases, with 10 bases left in between. Germline V lookup: CDR1 SGHDN, CDR2 FVKESK. This CDR3 reads CASSHGVGNEQFF. Written as DNA, the CDR3 is TGTGCCAGCAGCCATGGAGTTGGGAATGAGCAGTTCTTC.

V is TRBV19 and J is TRBJ1-2; TRBD1 matches 7 bases. Unmatched junction bases numbered 13, after V lost 7 bases and J lost 8 bases. The CDR3 length is 14 residues. The V gene's germline CDR1 is LNHDA and CDR2 SQIVND (reference sequence). The CDR3 DNA sequence: TGTGCCAGTAACCCATCCCGGGACAGCAGAGGCTACACCTTC. It encodes CASNPSRDSRGYTF.

This rearrangement joins TRBV30 to TRBJ1-2; TRBD1 aligns across 8 bases. CDR3 length equals 14 residues. Germline CDR1 reads GTSNPN; CDR2 reads SVGIG (reference sequence). The trim removed 0 bases at V and 4 bases at J, leaving 4 bases unmatched. This CDR3 reads CAWSVGRGPYGYTF. In DNA, the CDR3 is TGTGCCTGGAGTGTGGGCAGGGGGCCCTATGGCTACACCTTC. The entire variable domain, with the rest obtained from reference TRBV30 and TRBJ1-2, is as follows: SQTIHQWPATLVQPVGSPLSLECTVEGTSNPNLYWYRQAAGRGLQLLFYSVGIGQISSEVPQNLSASRPQDRQFILSSKKLLLSDSGFYLCAWSVGRGPYGYTFGSGTRLTVV.

V gene TRBV29-1 combines with J gene TRBJ2-1; possibly TRBD1 for D (6 bases). Germline values: CDR1 SQVTM, CDR2 ANQGSEA. V lost 6 bases and J 6 bases, leaving 15 bases between the germline ends. The CDR3 is made up of 13 amino acids. CDR3 DNA: TGCAGCGTCAGGGGCCTACAACCCAATGAGCAGTTCTTC. Protein product: CSVRGLQPNEQFF.

J is TRBJ1-2 and V is TRBV4-1; D is ambiguous. The germline V gene has CDR1 MGHRA and CDR2 YSYEKL. CDR3 length: 13 residues. The V gene lost 4 bases and the J gene lost 8 bases, with 14 bases spanning the gap. In DNA form, the CDR3 reads TGCGCCAGCAGCCCGGACCCACTCCGCGGCTACACCTTC. This codes for CASSPDPLRGYTF.

The gene calls are TRBV27 and TRBJ2-5, with 7 positions matching TRBD1. The CDR3 has 13 amino acids. V lost 5 bases to trimming and J lost 4 bases; unmatched junction nucleotides: 4. The V gene's germline CDR1 is MNHEY and CDR2 SMNVEV (reference sequence). Written as DNA, the CDR3 is TGTGCCAGCAGTCCACAGGGGTCAGAGACCCAGTACTTC. As protein: CASSPQGSETQYF.

V is TRBV29-1 and J is TRBJ2-1, with D unclear. CDR1 and CDR2 from the germline V gene are SQVTM and ANQGSEA. Trimming cost V 2 bases and J 8 bases, with 10 bases left between them. The CDR3 spans 12 residues. The CDR3 protein is CSVEKLSDEQFF. In DNA, the CDR3 is TGCAGCGTTGAAAAGCTGTCGGATGAGCAGTTCTTC.